These 22 T cell receptor beta chains came from one sample sequenced in a study of OX40 agonist ivuxolimab in advanced cancers. The repertoire was sequenced with immunoSEQ multiplex PCR; TCRdb's copy has only in-frame clones and lacks some. Of tens of thousands of clones detected, roughly nine tenths appear once; the ten largest clones hold 14%. Sequencing was performed on CD4+ or CD8+ T cells sorted from blood, taken in a trial of the OX40 agonist ivuxolimab. The receptor source for this set is an adult with an advanced solid tumor such as melanoma, head and neck, liver or kidney cancer.

The V gene is TRBV19, the J gene TRBJ1-5; D gene uncertain. Germline V lookup: CDR1 LNHDA, CDR2 SQIVND (reference sequence). This CDR3 spans 13 amino acids. Trimming cost V 10 bases and J 0 bases, with 10 bases left between them. CDR3 in DNA: TGTGCCACCCGCATGGGTAGCAATCAGCCCCAGCATTTT. Translated: CATRMGSNQPQHF.

This clone was found once. The chain is built from TRBV27 and TRBJ2-7; 7 bases are a match to TRBD2. There are 17 residues in the CDR3. The V and J ends lost 1 base and 2 bases, in that order; junction bases with no gene match: 11. The germline CDR1 and CDR2 sequences are MNHEY and SMNVEV (reference sequence). The CDR3 DNA reads as TGTGCCAGCAGTTTATATTCCCCGGCTAGCGGAGCCTACGAGCAGTACTTC. Its protein is CASSLYSPASGAYEQYF.

The V call is TRBV29-1, the J call TRBJ2-7; D might be TRBD1 (5 bases). V was trimmed by 4 bases and J by 1 base, leaving 8 bases between them. Germline lookup yields CDR1 SQVTM and CDR2 ANQGSEA. This CDR3 is 12 amino acids long. The CDR3 sequence: CSVGTGSYEQYF. Here the CDR3 DNA reads TGCAGCGTTGGTACAGGTTCCTACGAGCAGTACTTC.

This clone was detected once. The V gene is TRBV19, the J gene TRBJ1-1; no definite D call. The V end was cut by 5 bases, the J end by 0 bases, with 7 bases between. The CDR3 sequence is 13 residues long. Germline V CDR1 and CDR2: LNHDA, SQIVND (reference sequence). The CDR3 spells CASSWNLNTEAFF. CDR3 nucleotides: TGTGCCAGTAGTTGGAATCTGAACACTGAAGCTTTCTTT.

CDR3 region: CASAVWPSGNEQFF. For the CDR3, the DNA is TGTGCCAGCGCGGTCTGGCCTAGCGGCAATGAGCAGTTCTTC. The chain joins TRBV7-9 to TRBJ2-1; TRBD2 matches at 7 bases. This CDR3 contains 14 residues. J lost 6 bases, V lost 8 bases, and 10 bases had no gene match. The germline V gene encodes CDR1 SEHNR and CDR2 FQNEAQ (reference sequence).

The sample holds a few counts of this clone. V usage is TRBV19 and J usage is TRBJ1-4, with D possibly TRBD1 on 5 matching bases. Germline-derived CDR1 and CDR2 are LNHDA and SQIVND (reference sequence). V was pared by 7 bases and J by 4 bases, with 13 bases between. The CDR3 sequence is 14 residues long. Here the CDR3 reads CASKAERGNEKLFF. DNA for the CDR3: TGTGCCAGTAAAGCCGAAAGGGGTAATGAAAAACTGTTTTTT.

The chain employs TRBV23-1 and TRBJ2-3; 8 bases agree with TRBD2. TRBV23-1 is annotated as an ORF whose role is uncertain. CDR3 length equals 16 residues. V shed 2 bases and J 3 bases; nucleotides not matched to a gene: 7. This CDR3 is CASSQVAGPRTDTQYF. The CDR3, as DNA: TGCGCCAGCAGTCAAGTAGCGGGGCCGAGGACAGATACGCAGTATTTT.

In nucleotides, the CDR3 is TGTGCCAGCAGCCCTCGGACAGGGGGCGCCTATGGCTACACCTTC. Protein product: CASSPRTGGAYGYTF. The chain employs TRBV13 and TRBJ1-2; 11 bases match TRBD1. This CDR3 comprises 15 residues. Germline CDR1 PRHDT, CDR2 FYEKMQ (reference sequence). The trim removed 5 bases at V and 4 bases at J, leaving 6 bases unmatched.

The chain carries TRBV2 and TRBJ2-7; D call uncertain. This CDR3 comprises 13 residues. V shed 8 bases and J shed 1 base, with 12 bases lying between them. Germline V CDR1 and CDR2: SNHLY, FYNNEI. CDR3 in amino acids: CASEEVRSYEQYF. Here the CDR3 DNA reads TGTGCCAGCGAAGAGGTGCGTTCCTACGAGCAGTACTTC.

The chain is built from TRBV4-1 and TRBJ1-2, with a weak D call TRBD1 (6 bases). CDR3 size: 13 residues. Germline lookup yields CDR1 MGHRA and CDR2 YSYEKL. V lost 4 bases and J lost 6, with 12 bases in between. CDR3 loop: CASSLVNRDGYTF. The CDR3 nucleotides are TGCGCCAGCAGCCTGGTAAACAGGGATGGCTACACCTTC.

V and J are TRBV9 and TRBJ2-2, with unresolved D. Trimming shortened V by 3 bases and J by 1 base, and 7 bases separated the two germline ends. This CDR3 has 14 amino acids. Germline CDR1 reads SGDLS; CDR2 reads YYNGEE. The CDR3 spells CASSEVGNTGELFF. DNA of the CDR3: TGTGCCAGCAGCGAAGTGGGGAACACCGGGGAGCTGTTTTTT.

This chain connects TRBV5-1 to TRBJ2-1; 14 bases are shared with TRBD2. This CDR3 is 15 amino acids long. V lost 3 bases and J lost 8; bases outside the gene matches: 4. CDR1 SGHRS and CDR2 YFSETQ come from the germline V gene. The CDR3 loop is CASSWGTSGSDEQFF. In DNA form, the CDR3 reads TGCGCCAGCAGCTGGGGGACTAGCGGGAGCGATGAGCAGTTCTTC.

The chain couples TRBV20-1 to TRBJ2-1; D is unresolved. V was clipped by 7 bases and J by 4 bases, with 8 bases between them. Germline CDR1 is DFQATT and CDR2 is SNEGSKA (reference sequence). The CDR3 sequence is 11 residues long. The CDR3 DNA follows: TGCAGTGTCGAGGAGTACAATGAGCAGTTCTTC. This codes for CSVEEYNEQFF.

The rearrangement uses TRBV7-9 and TRBJ1-5; D is ambiguous. This CDR3 spans 14 amino acids. Trimming stripped 3 bases from V and 0 bases from J, with 6 bases between. From germline, CDR1 is SEHNR and CDR2 FQNEAQ (reference sequence). The CDR3 DNA reads as TGTGCCAGCAGCTTGTTTGATAGCAATCAGCCCCAGCATTTT. This codes for CASSLFDSNQPQHF.

V usage is TRBV2 and J usage is TRBJ2-2; TRBD1 aligns across 7 bases. V trimming: 3 bases; J trimming: 0 bases; junction bases outside the gene matches: 10. This CDR3 is 18 amino acids long. Germline V gene lookup returns CDR1 SNHLY and CDR2 FYNNEI. As DNA, the CDR3 is TGTGCCAGCAGTGACTCGGGGTGGGACAGCCCGAACACCGGGGAGCTGTTTTTT. Protein product: CASSDSGWDSPNTGELFF.

The rearrangement joins TRBV7-9 to TRBJ2-1, with D possibly matching TRBD2 (6 bases). Between the trimmed V and J ends, which lost 11 bases and 2 bases, there was a span of 10 bases. Germline lookup yields CDR1 SEHNR and CDR2 FQNEAQ (reference sequence). The CDR3 has 12 residues. The CDR3 nucleotides read TGTGCCGGAGGGGTCACCTACAATGAGCAGTTCTTC. Translated: CAGGVTYNEQFF.

This sequence joins TRBV7-3 and TRBJ2-3; the match to TRBD2 covers 13 bases. CDR1 and CDR2 (germline): SGHTA, FQGTGA. Unmatched junction bases numbered 13, after V lost 5 bases and J lost 2 bases. The CDR3 loop spans 19 amino acids. The CDR3 reads CASSPAHRTSGRYTDTQYF. CDR3 DNA sequence: TGTGCCAGCAGCCCAGCCCACCGGACTAGCGGGAGATACACAGATACGCAGTATTTT.

The chain combines TRBV7-6 with TRBJ2-1; D ambiguous. With 1 base removed from V and 4 bases from J, the gap between germline ends came to 20 bases. The CDR3 spans 18 residues. Germline assignment: CDR1 SGHVS and CDR2 FNYEAQ. The chain's CDR3 is CASSLGPLHLPPYNEQFF. The CDR3 nucleotides are TGTGCCAGCAGCTTAGGTCCGCTCCACTTGCCACCATACAATGAGCAGTTCTTC.

The chain carries TRBV9 and TRBJ2-6; perhaps TRBD1 as D (6 bases). Germline CDR1 and CDR2: SGDLS and YYNGEE. V gave up 6 bases and J gave up 1 base, with 20 bases separating them. This CDR3 has 18 amino acids. CDR3: CASNHPRGMSSGANVLTF. The CDR3 coding sequence is TGTGCCAGCAACCATCCCAGGGGCATGAGTTCTGGGGCCAACGTCCTGACTTTC.

The chain has TRBV9 and TRBJ1-4, with a possible D match to TRBD1 (6 bases). V was clipped by 4 bases and J by 8 bases, with 9 bases between them. The germline V gene has CDR1 SGDLS and CDR2 YYNGEE. The length of the CDR3 is 12 residues. The CDR3 loop reads CASSRGGEKLFF. The CDR3 bases are TGTGCCAGCAGCCGGGGGGGCGAAAAACTGTTTTTT. The variable domain in full, completed from reference TRBV9 and TRBJ1-4, reads DSGVTQTPKHLITATGQRVTLRCSPRSGDLSVYWYQQSLDQGLQFLIQYYNGEERAKGNILERFSAQQFPDLHSELNLSSLELGDSALYFCASSRGGEKLFFGSGTQLSVL.

The V call is TRBV7-8, the J call TRBJ2-6; a weak D match, TRBD1 (6 bases). V was cut by 7 bases and J by 1 base, with 11 bases left in between. Germline V gene data show CDR1 as SGHVS and CDR2 as FQNEAQ. The CDR3 extends over 15 amino acids. CDR3 coding DNA: TGTGCCAGCACCCGCGACAGGTCTGGGGCCAACGTCCTGACTTTC. As protein: CASTRDRSGANVLTF.

The chain uses TRBV15 and TRBJ2-2, with 10 bases matching TRBD2. The CDR3 has 18 amino acids. Germline V CDR1 and CDR2: LNHNV, YYDKDF (reference sequence). The ends lost 1 base at V and 3 bases at J; junction bases unmatched: 8. The CDR3 nucleotides read TGTGCCACCAGCAGAGTCGCGAGCGGGGGGGCGCACACCGGGGAGCTGTTTTTT. It specifies CATSRVASGGAHTGELFF.